The 32 T cell receptor beta chains listed next were all sequenced from one sample in a study of T cell repertoires in cytomegalovirus infection. TCRdb re-called the reads with MiXCR, one entry per CDR3 protein. The sample includes about 890,000 distinct CDR3 sequences, under 40% of them seen just once. No antigen has been identified for these receptors. The sequences come from cultured CD8+ T cells from PBMCs, collected from culture after CMV antigen stimulation. All receptors come from a human donor in good health (CMV status not recorded). Some clones in this sample may be carry-over from other donors' samples.

This clonotype was detected only a few times. The genes are TRBV4-1 and TRBJ1-1; D remains ambiguous. Germline loops: CDR1 MGHRA, CDR2 YSYEKL. V gave up 0 bases and J gave up 1 base, with 6 bases separating them. The CDR3 totals 14 residues. The CDR3 here is CASSQEGSNTEAFF. CDR3 in DNA: TGCGCCAGCAGCCAAGAAGGTTCGAACACTGAAGCTTTCTTT.

The chain employs TRBV27 and TRBJ1-2; weak D call: TRBD1 (5 bases). The CDR3 consists of 18 residues. Deletions cut 4 bases from V and 4 bases from J, with 25 bases between. Germline V gene lookup returns CDR1 MNHEY and CDR2 SMNVEV (reference sequence). Here the CDR3 reads CASSSQIGRAKGRYGYTF. The CDR3 region has the DNA TGTGCCAGCAGTTCCCAAATTGGCAGGGCTAAAGGTCGCTATGGCTACACCTTC.

The chain joins TRBV11-3 to TRBJ1-4, with 7 bases identical to TRBD1. The germline CDR1 and CDR2 sequences are SGHNT and YENEEA. The ends lost 0 bases at V and 0 bases at J; junction bases unmatched: 7. CDR3 length: 18 residues. The CDR3 sequence: CASSLDPGTESTNEKLFF. The CDR3 DNA is TGTGCCAGCAGCTTAGATCCTGGGACAGAATCAACTAATGAAAAACTGTTTTTT.

Ten or more counts support this clonotype. V gene TRBV29-1 combines with J gene TRBJ2-1; maybe TRBD2 (6 bases). This CDR3 contains 14 residues. The germline V gene has CDR1 SQVTM and CDR2 ANQGSEA. Trimming took off 7 bases at V and 2 bases at J, with 15 bases between the two ends. DNA of the CDR3: TGCAGCGGGAGTGCGGAGGGGACCTACAATGAGCAGTTCTTC. Protein: CSGSAEGTYNEQFF.

This clonotype was seen more than once but under ten times. The rearrangement joins TRBV29-1 to TRBJ1-1; 8 bases agree with TRBD1. Germline V CDR1 and CDR2: SQVTM, ANQGSEA. The V gene end was trimmed by 6 bases and the J gene end by 3 bases; junction bases not matched to a gene: 6. The CDR3 sequence is 13 residues long. Here the CDR3 DNA reads TGCAGCGTACGGACAGGGTTGGACACTGAAGCTTTCTTT. Protein: CSVRTGLDTEAFF.

This clonotype was recorded a few times. This chain joins TRBV20-1 and TRBJ2-5, with 7 bases that match TRBD1. The V gene end was trimmed by 0 bases and the J gene end by 2 bases; junction bases not matched to a gene: 3. Germline CDR1 is DFQATT and CDR2 is SNEGSKA (reference sequence). This CDR3 has 14 amino acids. Here the CDR3 reads CSARDYRGQETQYF. The CDR3 DNA is TGCAGTGCTAGAGATTACAGGGGTCAAGAGACCCAGTACTTC.

The chain recombines TRBV4-1 with TRBJ2-2; D unresolved. V gave up 3 bases and J gave up 11 bases, with 10 bases separating them. The CDR3 runs to 12 residues. CDR1 is MGHRA, CDR2 YSYEKL, per germline. The CDR3 DNA reads as TGCGCCAGCAGCCAGGAAGGGATTGAGCTGTTTTTT. Amino acids: CASSQEGIELFF.

J is TRBJ2-5 and V is TRBV7-8; a weak D match, TRBD2 (6 bases). The CDR3 runs to 11 residues. V gave up 7 bases and J gave up 10 bases, with 13 bases separating them. Germline-derived CDR1 and CDR2 are SGHVS and FQNEAQ. The CDR3 loop reads CASTLGEDQYF. For the CDR3, the DNA is TGTGCCAGCACCCTCGGGGAGGACCAGTACTTC. Full variable domain (missing parts from reference TRBV7-8 and TRBJ2-5): GAGVSQSPRYKVAKRGQDVALRCDPISGHVSLFWYQQALGQGPEFLTYFQNEAQLDKSGLPSDRFFAERPEGSVSTLKIQRTQQEDSAVYLCASTLGEDQYFGPGTRLLVL.

There are a few counts of this clonotype. The rearrangement links TRBV27 to TRBJ1-2, with D maybe TRBD1 (6 bases). Trimming took 5 bases from V and 4 from J, leaving 17 bases between them. The germline V gene has CDR1 MNHEY and CDR2 SMNVEV (reference sequence). The CDR3 sequence is 15 residues long. Here the CDR3 reads CASSQSGTLSYGYTF. The CDR3 DNA is TGTGCCAGCAGTCAATCCGGGACACTTTCCTATGGCTACACCTTC.

Only a few counts were recorded for this clonotype. The chain carries TRBV6-1 and TRBJ2-3; 8 nucleotides line up with TRBD1. Germline CDR1 and CDR2: MNHNS and SASEGT. The J segment lost 5 bases and the V segment lost 8 bases, leaving 6 bases of the junction unmatched. The CDR3 is 13 residues long. CDR3 nucleotide sequence: TGTGCCAGCCGACAGGGGCGGGGAGATACGCAGTATTTT. The encoded protein is CASRQGRGDTQYF.

This clonotype showed up many times. The rearrangement uses TRBV7-6 and TRBJ2-7; D ambiguous. Trimming cost V 3 bases and J 9 bases, with 18 bases left between them. CDR1 SGHVS and CDR2 FNYEAQ come from the germline V gene. CDR3 length equals 14 residues. This CDR3 reads CASSFLSDGLGQYF. The CDR3 nucleotides read TGTGCCAGCAGCTTTCTCTCGGACGGATTGGGGCAGTACTTC.

This clonotype was counted a few times. The chain recombines TRBV6-5 with TRBJ1-4, with TRBD1 identical over 7 bases. V lost 6 bases to trimming and J lost 6 bases; unmatched junction nucleotides: 22. The CDR3 length is 19 residues. Germline V gene lookup returns CDR1 MNHEY and CDR2 SVGAGI. The CDR3 region is CASSQTGERMNSDDEKLFF. The CDR3 nucleotides read TGTGCCAGCAGCCAAACAGGGGAGCGGATGAATTCTGACGATGAAAAACTGTTTTTT.

V usage is TRBV6-5 and J usage is TRBJ1-5; D gene ambiguous. CDR1 and CDR2 (germline): MNHEY, SVGAGI. Trimming shortened V by 6 bases and J by 6 bases, and 21 bases separated the two germline ends. The CDR3 runs to 16 residues. In DNA form, the CDR3 reads TGTGCCAGCAGCACCCGGACTCCGAATGGGCGTCAGCCCCAGCATTTT. Translated: CASSTRTPNGRQPQHF.

The chain uses TRBV20-1 and TRBJ1-4, with 9 bases lining up with TRBD1. With 2 bases clipped from V and 5 bases from J, the junction kept 3 bases outside the gene matches. Germline CDR1 is DFQATT and CDR2 is SNEGSKA (reference sequence). The CDR3 has 14 amino acids. The CDR3 sequence: CSARRGTGNEKLFF. The CDR3 region has the DNA TGCAGTGCTAGACGAGGGACAGGGAATGAAAAACTGTTTTTT.

This clonotype was found a few times. The genes are TRBV12-5 and TRBJ1-1; 7 positions agree with TRBD1. The CDR3 totals 16 residues. Germline values: CDR1 LGHNT, CDR2 FRNRAP. Trimming removed 4 bases from V and 4 bases from J; junction bases left unmatched: 12. The CDR3 nucleotides are TGTGCTAGTGGTTATGGAACAGGGGACATTAGCACTGAAGCTTTCTTT. Protein product: CASGYGTGDISTEAFF.

The CDR3 protein is CASSGKAGGTLGQFF. The DNA of the CDR3 is TGCGCCAGCAGCGGCAAAGCGGGGGGTACCCTGGGGCAGTTCTTC. V gene TRBV5-1 combines with J gene TRBJ2-1; TRBD2 aligns across 9 bases. The CDR3 runs to 15 residues. V lost 4 bases, J lost 12 bases, and 14 bases stayed unmatched. Germline loops: CDR1 SGHRS, CDR2 YFSETQ.

This chain connects TRBV6-6 to TRBJ2-5, with 11 bases lining up with TRBD2. The CDR3 runs to 16 residues. Trimming at V came to 5 bases and at J to 5 bases, leaving 10 bases not matched to a gene. Germline V CDR1 and CDR2: MNHNY, SVGAGI (reference sequence). Here the CDR3 DNA reads TGTGCCAGCAGTGACCTAGGACTAGCGGGCGGTGAGACCCAGTACTTC. Translating it yields CASSDLGLAGGETQYF.

The CDR3 DNA reads TGTGCCAGCAACACTCTCCCTGGGGCCAACGTCCTGACTTTC. Its translation: CASNTLPGANVLTF. V is TRBV5-4 and J is TRBJ2-6; no reliable D call. The ends were cut back, 6 bases at V and 2 bases at J, with 9 bases in the middle. Germline V CDR1 and CDR2: SGHNT, YYREEE (reference sequence). The CDR3 loop spans 14 amino acids. Based on the CDR3 plus reference TRBV5-4 and TRBJ2-6, the full variable domain is ETGVTQSPTHLIKTRGQQVTLRCSSQSGHNTVSWYQQALGQGPQFIFQYYREEENGRGNFPPRFSGLQFPNYSSELNVNALELDDSALYLCASNTLPGANVLTFGAGSRLTVL.

In this sample, this clonotype turned up once. The chain uses TRBV20-1 and TRBJ2-1; 9 bases fit TRBD1. This CDR3 has 16 amino acids. Germline V gene data show CDR1 as DFQATT and CDR2 as SNEGSKA (reference sequence). Trimming at V came to 5 bases and at J to 4 bases, leaving 12 bases not matched to a gene. CDR3 nucleotide sequence: TGCAGTGCTGTACAACCGGGACAGGGTCAATACAATGAGCAGTTCTTC. Its translation: CSAVQPGQGQYNEQFF.

This clonotype showed up just a few times. V is TRBV27 and J is TRBJ1-2; 10 positions agree with TRBD1. CDR1 is MNHEY, CDR2 SMNVEV, per germline (reference sequence). J gave up 4 bases and V 5 bases, and 7 bases lay outside the gene matches. The CDR3 is 15 amino acids. CDR3 DNA: TGTGCCAGCAGTCTGACAGGGGGCTGGAGCTATGGCTACACCTTC. Translating it yields CASSLTGGWSYGYTF.

The V and J genes are TRBV4-1 and TRBJ1-4, with D maybe TRBD1 (6 bases). The V gene's germline CDR1 is MGHRA and CDR2 YSYEKL. The CDR3 totals 16 residues. Trimming removed 3 bases at V and 5 bases at J, with 16 bases between. The CDR3 nucleotides read TGCGCCAGCAGCCAGCAAGACAGGACCGAGAATGAAAAACTGTTTTTT. It encodes CASSQQDRTENEKLFF.

The rearrangement uses TRBV28 and TRBJ1-1; TRBD1 might be the D (5 bases). Between the trimmed V and J ends, which lost 7 bases and 5 bases, there was a span of 17 bases. Per germline, CDR1 MDHEN and CDR2 SYDVKM. The CDR3 loop spans 14 amino acids. The chain's CDR3 is CASTGPSGGTEAFF. CDR3 DNA: TGTGCCAGCACGGGACCGTCGGGGGGAACTGAAGCTTTCTTT.

The gene calls are TRBV14 and TRBJ1-6, with unresolved D. This CDR3 comprises 15 residues. Trimming shortened V by 0 bases and J by 9 bases, and 12 bases separated the two germline ends. Germline CDR1 SGHDN, CDR2 FVKESK. CDR3 in amino acids: CASSQDLGKVSPLHF. In DNA, the CDR3 is TGTGCCAGCAGCCAAGACTTGGGGAAGGTTTCACCCCTCCACTTT.

The rearrangement links TRBV27 to TRBJ2-1; D is possibly TRBD2 (6 bases). This CDR3 has 18 residues. V was shortened by 1 base and J by 7 bases, with 23 bases between the two germline ends. The germline V gene has CDR1 MNHEY and CDR2 SMNVEV (reference sequence). The CDR3 bases are TGTGCCAGCAGTTTATGGTTTCCGGCGGGGAAAGGAGGGAATGAGCAGTTCTTC. Translated, it gives CASSLWFPAGKGGNEQFF.

This clonotype was counted ten times or more. V gene TRBV6-1 combines with J gene TRBJ1-4; D gene unclear. Germline V gives CDR1 MNHNS, CDR2 SASEGT. V lost 0 bases to trimming and J lost 7 bases, with 18 bases between them. The CDR3 spans 17 residues. The CDR3 sequence: CASSEARLPSPREKLFF. Here the CDR3 DNA reads TGTGCCAGCAGTGAAGCGCGGCTGCCAAGCCCCCGTGAAAAACTGTTTTTT.

This clonotype was recorded at least ten times. V and J are TRBV6-1 and TRBJ2-3; 7 bases agree with TRBD1. CDR3 length: 15 residues. The J segment lost 1 base and the V segment lost 6 bases, leaving 7 bases of the junction unmatched. Germline V gives CDR1 MNHNS, CDR2 SASEGT. For the CDR3, the DNA is TGTGCCAGCAGGGATCCCGGGACAGGCACAGATACGCAGTATTTT. It specifies CASRDPGTGTDTQYF.

Worth noting for this clonotype: The germline gene is not matched at one end of the junction; a read error may be the cause. CDR3 residues: CVSSPGGLGGYTF. Written as DNA, the CDR3 is TGTGTCAGCAGCCCCGGCGGGCTAGGTGGCTACACCTTC. The genes are TRBV6-1 and TRBJ1-2; no clear D gene. The CDR3 length is 13 residues. CDR1 is MNHNS and CDR2 is SASEGT in the germline V gene.

About this clonotype itself: A much larger clone lies a single base off, so this may be a read error. This CDR3 is CASSLVDSYGYTF. The CDR3 DNA is TGTGCCAGCAGCTTAGTGGACAGCTATGGCTACACCTTC. J is TRBJ1-2 and V is TRBV7-9; D is possibly TRBD1 (6 bases). Germline V lookup: CDR1 SEHNR, CDR2 FQNEAQ (reference sequence). This CDR3 spans 13 amino acids. V was cut by 1 base and J by 4 bases, with 7 bases left in between. Together with reference TRBV7-9 and TRBJ1-2, the CDR3 gives the full variable domain: DTGVSQNPRHKITKRGQNVTFRCDPISEHNRLYWYRQTLGQGPEFLTYFQNEAQLEKSRLLSDRFSAERPKGSFSTLEIQRTEQGDSAMYLCASSLVDSYGYTFGSGTRLTVV.

This chain connects TRBV12-3 or TRBV12-4 to TRBJ2-5; D may be TRBD1 or TRBD2 (5 bases each). V shed 4 bases and J shed 1 base, with 13 bases lying between them. The length of the CDR3 is 15 residues. The CDR3 DNA is TGTGCCAGCAGTTCCCCCCAGGGAGCCCAAGAGACCCAGTACTTC. Protein: CASSSPQGAQETQYF.

Ten or more counts support this clonotype. V is TRBV11-3 and J is TRBJ1-1, with 8 bases matching TRBD1. This CDR3 is built from 16 residues. Unmatched junction bases numbered 12, after V lost 5 bases and J lost 4 bases. The germline V gene encodes CDR1 SGHNT and CDR2 YENEEA. The CDR3 DNA follows: TGTGCCAGCAGCCAACGGGGCGGCAGGGGGCCCACTGAAGCTTTCTTT. It translates to CASSQRGGRGPTEAFF.

The chain carries TRBV4-1 and TRBJ2-7, with 7 bases fitting TRBD1. This CDR3 is built from 15 residues. Looked up from germline, CDR1 is MGHRA and CDR2 is YSYEKL. Germline trimming cut 1 base from V and 2 bases from J; bases unmatched to any gene: 5. The CDR3 DNA reads as TGCGCCAGCAGCCAAGTCCGGACAGGACCCTACGAGCAGTACTTC. Translated, it gives CASSQVRTGPYEQYF.

The genes are TRBV6-1 and TRBJ2-2, with a tentative D call TRBD2 (5 bases). Germline CDR1 and CDR2: MNHNS and SASEGT. V was cut by 9 bases and J by 2 bases, with 10 bases left in between. This CDR3 comprises 13 residues. The CDR3 DNA follows: TGTGCCAGTTTTCTAGCTAACACCGGGGAGCTGTTTTTT. Its translation: CASFLANTGELFF.